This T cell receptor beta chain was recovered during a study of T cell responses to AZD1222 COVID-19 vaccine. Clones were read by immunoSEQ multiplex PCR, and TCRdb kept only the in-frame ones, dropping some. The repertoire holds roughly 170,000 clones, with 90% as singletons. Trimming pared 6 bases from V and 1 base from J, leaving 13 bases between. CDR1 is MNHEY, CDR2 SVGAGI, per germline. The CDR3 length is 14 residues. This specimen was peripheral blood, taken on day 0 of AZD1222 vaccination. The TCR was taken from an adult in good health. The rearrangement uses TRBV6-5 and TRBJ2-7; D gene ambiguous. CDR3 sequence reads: CASRHASVSYEQYF. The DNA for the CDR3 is TGTGCCAGCAGGCACGCGTCCGTTTCCTACGAGCAGTACTTC.